Detailed here is one T cell receptor (delta chain). What antigen it recognizes has not been identified. One base separates it from a far larger clone, so it is likely a read error. Library preparation was by multiplex PCR. A 32-plex assay amplified the genomic DNA, with primers for all 8 TRDV and 4 TRDJ genes spanning the CDR3. A 12-nucleotide UMI was attached over around 3 barcoding PCR cycles, and a second PCR was then run with Illumina adapter primers. Libraries were purified with AMPure XP beads and quality-checked on a Fragment Analyzer with the HS NGS Fragment kit. Sequencing used an Illumina MiniSeq mid-output kit with around 21% PhiX and 150 cycles of paired-end reads. Regarding the original processing steps: Reads were processed with MIGEC version 1.2.9 to group reads by UMI and build error-corrected consensus sequences. Modified VDJtools version 1.2.1 scripts and the tcR R package were used for post-processing. With CATT, TCRdb called clones again from the public reads; duplicate DNA rows were later joined. Here the V and J calls rest on TCRdb's processing, not on the authors' analysis. For this sample the table gives approximately 800 delta-chain clones, of which more than 20% were detected only once. The ten largest account for 40% to 55% of the sample.

V lost 2 bases and J lost 4 bases, and the count of bases not matched to a germline gene is 7. Counted from cysteine to phenylalanine, this CDR3 has 16 amino acids. The kept DNA is CDR3 alone, 48 bases in frame from the first base. CDR1 and CDR2 are read off the germline V gene as GEAIGNYY and EKD. This record comes from a study of DNA immune sequencing with unique molecular identifiers (dated by TCRdb to 2018 to 2020). About the full investigation: Using immunomagnetic cell separation, gammadelta T cells were enriched from buffy coats, and the genomic DNA of these cells was sequenced. Fluorescence-activated cell sorting was used to enrich gammadelta T cells from the PBMC of about 11 healthy individuals. To compare enriched with non-enriched material, about 100 ng of enriched gammadelta T-cell DNA and approximately 0.94 ug of non-enriched PBMC DNA were sequenced. An ultrasensitive DNA-based TRD repertoire sequencing method using PCR-introduced unique molecular identifiers was developed and validated in the study. The method was validated on synthetic reference molecules and on blood samples from healthy individuals. All donors were healthy people, and roughly nine of the donors were profiled using sorted gammadelta T cells from peripheral blood.

Results the study describes overall, beyond this receptor: The primer-based approach is unable to detect novel TRD sequences that the primers do not target. Healthy donors differed in TRD repertoire diversity, and several donors were highly oligoclonal, meaning the top 5 clonotypes made up more than half of productive molecules. Among clonotypes from healthy donors, the most common TRD rearrangement was TRDV2 paired with TRDJ1.

The chain couples TRDV2 to TRDJ1; the junction holds 12 bases that match TRDD3. This TCR derives from a human donor in good health. The sequenced sample was gamma-delta T cells enriched from blood buffy coat, or unenriched PBMCs (not recorded which). Here is the DNA: TGTGCCTGTGACAAGCTGGGGGATACGCAGGACGATAAACTCATCTTT. Its product reads: CACDKLGDTQDDKLIF.